Presented here are 27 T cell receptor beta chains from one specimen sequenced in a study of graft-versus-host responses after intestinal transplantation. Assay used: immunoSEQ multiplex PCR; TCRdb lists only in-frame clones, some missing. The data contain tens of thousands of clones, about four fifths of them singletons. Antigen specificity for these receptors is unknown. Material: unstimulated CD8+ T cells sorted from spleen or lymph node cells, obtained before transplant. The receptors originated from a human donor who was the organ donor for an intestinal transplant.

The chain employs TRBV6-1 and TRBJ2-4, with 7 bases aligning to TRBD1. The ends lost 6 bases at V and 10 bases at J; junction bases unmatched: 12. Germline assignment: CDR1 MNHNS and CDR2 SASEGT. The CDR3 is made up of 14 amino acids. CDR3 region: CASSRETGFEIQYF. DNA for the CDR3: TGTGCCAGCAGCCGAGAGACAGGGTTTGAGATTCAGTACTTC.

The rearrangement uses TRBV19 and TRBJ1-1; D might be TRBD1 (5 bases). The length of the CDR3 is 14 residues. In germline, CDR1 is LNHDA, CDR2 SQIVND (reference sequence). V gave up 11 bases and J gave up 5 bases, with 21 bases separating them. In DNA form, the CDR3 reads TGTGCCTGTAAACCTGGGGGTTGGGGGACTGAAGCTTTCTTT. Its protein is CACKPGGWGTEAFF.

The chain carries TRBV15 and TRBJ2-7, with unresolved D. Germline CDR1 reads LNHNV; CDR2 reads YYDKDF (reference sequence). Trimming cost V 3 bases and J 1 base, with 10 bases left between them. The CDR3 extends over 14 amino acids. The chain's CDR3 is CATSSADGSYEQYF. The CDR3 nucleotides read TGTGCCACCAGCAGTGCAGACGGATCCTACGAGCAGTACTTC.

This chain connects TRBV27 to TRBJ2-2; D unclear. The germline V and J ends were trimmed by 3 bases and 4 bases, with 3 bases remaining between them. This CDR3 region has 12 residues. Germline V gene data show CDR1 as MNHEY and CDR2 as SMNVEV (reference sequence). The CDR3 DNA is TGTGCCAGCAGTTTTGGCACCGGGGAGCTGTTTTTT. Protein sequence: CASSFGTGELFF.

The J gene is TRBJ1-1, the V gene TRBV14, with D unclear. This CDR3 region has 12 residues. V lost 0 bases and J lost 8, with 7 bases in between. Germline-derived CDR1 and CDR2 are SGHDN and FVKESK. CDR3 in amino acids: CASSQESAEAFF. CDR3 DNA sequence: TGTGCCAGCAGCCAAGAGTCGGCCGAAGCTTTCTTT.

The chain has TRBV7-8 and TRBJ2-5, with no clear D. With the DNA end fitting TRBJ2-7 better, the J assignment may be wrong. Looked up from germline, CDR1 is SGHVS and CDR2 is FQNEAQ. CDR3 size: 12 residues. The CDR3, as DNA: TGTGCCAGCAGCTTACAGGTCTACGAGCAGTACTTC. Translated, it gives CASSLQVYEQYF.

The V and J genes are TRBV6-5 and TRBJ2-7; D tentatively fits TRBD1 or TRBD2 (5 bases each). V lost 0 bases to trimming and J lost 5 bases, with 11 bases between them. This CDR3 region has 14 residues. CDR1 is MNHEY, CDR2 SVGAGI, per germline. The CDR3 region has the DNA TGTGCCAGCAGTTACTCGTCCGGGGCGGACGAGCAGTACTTC. Amino acids: CASSYSSGADEQYF.

This clone has only a few counts. V gene TRBV29-1 combines with J gene TRBJ1-1; D is undetermined. The ends were cut back, 1 base at V and 7 bases at J, with 7 bases in the middle. CDR1 and CDR2 from the germline V gene are SQVTM and ANQGSEA. CDR3 length: 11 residues. In DNA form, the CDR3 reads TGCAGCGTTGAAGGTCCGGGTGAAGCTTTCTTT. This sequence encodes CSVEGPGEAFF.

This chain joins TRBV29-1 and TRBJ2-3; D uncertain. The CDR3 covers 11 residues. V lost 3 bases and J lost 6, with 7 bases in between. Germline assignment: CDR1 SQVTM and CDR2 ANQGSEA. The CDR3 bases are TGCAGCGTTGAGCCCGGGGATACGCAGTATTTT. This codes for CSVEPGDTQYF.

This clone has only one observation. This chain joins TRBV10-2 and TRBJ1-1, with D unresolved. CDR1 and CDR2 from the germline V gene are WSHSY and SAAADI. This CDR3 contains 14 residues. V lost 4 bases, J lost 7 bases, and 16 bases lay in between. The CDR3 sequence is CASSVHREAREAFF. The CDR3 region has the DNA TGCGCCAGCAGTGTTCATCGCGAGGCCCGTGAAGCTTTCTTT.

The V and J genes are TRBV30 and TRBJ1-1; D call uncertain. CDR3 length: 11 residues. Looked up from germline, CDR1 is GTSNPN and CDR2 is SVGIG (reference sequence). V was trimmed by 7 bases and J by 3 bases, leaving 9 bases between them. The CDR3 nucleotides are TGTGCCTCAGAGGGTGACACTGAAGCTTTCTTT. Translated, it gives CASEGDTEAFF. Combining the CDR3 with reference TRBV30 and TRBJ1-1 gives the whole variable domain SQTIHQWPATLVQPVGSPLSLECTVEGTSNPNLYWYRQAAGRGLQLLFYSVGIGQISSEVPQNLSASRPQDRQFILSSKKLLLSDSGFYLCASEGDTEAFFGQGTRLTVV.

DNA of the CDR3: TGTGCCAGTAGTAGGGGACAGGGGGCCACTGAAGCTTTCTTT. Protein: CASSRGQGATEAFF. The rearrangement uses TRBV19 and TRBJ1-1, with 12 bases matching TRBD1. The CDR3 is made up of 14 amino acids. Germline V CDR1 and CDR2: LNHDA, SQIVND (reference sequence). The trim removed 4 bases at V and 4 bases at J, leaving 1 base unmatched.

J is TRBJ2-2 and V is TRBV7-9; D is undetermined. CDR3 size: 14 residues. Germline V gives CDR1 SEHNR, CDR2 FQNEAQ (reference sequence). The ends were cut back, 1 base at V and 4 bases at J, with 7 bases in the middle. The chain's CDR3 is CASSLGVSTGELFF. In nucleotides, the CDR3 is TGTGCCAGCAGCTTAGGGGTCTCCACCGGGGAGCTGTTTTTT.

Concerning this clone itself: An end of the junction differs from the germline gene, which may be a read error. This chain connects TRBV11-3 to TRBJ2-1; possibly TRBD1 or TRBD2 for D (5 bases each). The CDR3 contains 15 residues. The germline CDR1 and CDR2 sequences are SGHNT and YENEEA. CDR3 residues: CASSLGTRAYNEQFF. CDR3 DNA: TGTGCCAGCAGTTTAGGGACCCGCGCCTACAATGAGCAGTTCTTC. Supplemented by reference TRBV11-3 and TRBJ2-1, the full variable domain reads EAGVVQSPRYKIIEKKQPVAFWCNPISGHNTLYWYLQNLGQGPELLIRYENEEAVDDSQLPKDRFSAERLKGVDSTLKIQPAELGDSAVYLCASSLGTRAYNEQFFGPGTRLTVL.

The chain is built from TRBV29-1 and TRBJ1-2, with a tentative D call TRBD1 (5 bases). CDR1 SQVTM and CDR2 ANQGSEA come from the germline V gene. Trimming removed 0 bases at V and 4 bases at J, with 24 bases between. CDR3 length: 18 amino acids. CDR3 protein: CSVEDHEDRKGRSYGYTF. The DNA for the CDR3 is TGCAGCGTTGAAGACCACGAAGATAGGAAGGGGCGTAGCTATGGCTACACCTTC.

The V call is TRBV4-1, the J call TRBJ1-2, with unresolved D. CDR1 is MGHRA, CDR2 YSYEKL, per germline. The CDR3 is made up of 14 amino acids. Trimming shortened V by 1 base and J by 7 bases, and 13 bases separated the two germline ends. CDR3 coding DNA: TGCGCCAGCAGCCAAGGGCCGAGAGACCGTGGCTACACCTTC. Encoded protein: CASSQGPRDRGYTF.

This clone was recorded only once. The V gene is TRBV14, the J gene TRBJ2-3; D ambiguous. Trimming took 0 bases from V and 6 from J, leaving 7 bases between them. Germline V gene data show CDR1 as SGHDN and CDR2 as FVKESK. The CDR3 covers 13 residues. CDR3 amino acids: CASSQEGEDTQYF. CDR3 DNA: TGTGCCAGCAGCCAAGAAGGAGAGGATACGCAGTATTTT.

This sequence joins TRBV4-3 and TRBJ2-7, with D possibly being TRBD1 (6 bases). Germline CDR1 is LGHNA and CDR2 is YSLEER. The V end was cut by 1 base, the J end by 4 bases, with 8 bases between. CDR3 length: 13 amino acids. The CDR3 nucleotides read TGCGCCAGCAGCCAAGGTACAGGGTACGAGCAGTACTTC. It specifies CASSQGTGYEQYF.

The chain recombines TRBV27 with TRBJ1-6; 10 bases fit TRBD1. CDR3 length: 14 amino acids. Germline CDR1 reads MNHEY; CDR2 reads SMNVEV (reference sequence). Trimming at V came to 8 bases and at J to 8 bases, leaving 6 bases not matched to a gene. The CDR3 spells CASHTGQGDSPLHF. CDR3 nucleotides: TGTGCCAGCCATACAGGACAGGGGGATTCACCCCTCCACTTT.

The rearrangement links TRBV5-1 to TRBJ2-1, with TRBD2 identical over 10 bases. V lost 4 bases and J lost 7; bases outside the gene matches: 14. CDR1 is SGHRS and CDR2 is YFSETQ in the germline V gene. The CDR3 runs 17 residues. CDR3 nucleotide sequence: TGCGCCAGCAGCGAACGCCCGGCTAGCGGGAGAGGGAATGAGCAGTTCTTC. Translating gives CASSERPASGRGNEQFF. The variable domain in full, with the rest retrieved from reference TRBV5-1 and TRBJ2-1, is KAGVTQTPRYLIKTRGQQVTLSCSPISGHRSVSWYQQTPGQGLQFLFEYFSETQRNKGNFPGRFSGRQFSNSRSEMNVSTLELGDSALYLCASSERPASGRGNEQFFGPGTRLTVL.

The chain joins TRBV10-3 to TRBJ2-7; TRBD1 aligns across 10 bases. CDR1 and CDR2 (germline): ENHRY, SYGVKD. CDR3 length: 12 amino acids. The V and J ends lost 6 bases and 5 bases, in that order; junction bases with no gene match: 1. CDR3 in amino acids: CAIRTGGDEQYF. The CDR3 DNA sequence: TGTGCCATCAGGACAGGGGGCGACGAGCAGTACTTC.

This chain uses TRBV30 with TRBJ1-2, with 8 bases matching TRBD1. The junction had 10 bases not matched to a gene; V was cut back by 4 bases and J by 6 bases. CDR1 GTSNPN and CDR2 SVGIG come from the germline V gene (reference sequence). CDR3 length equals 14 residues. This chain's CDR3 is CAWKPRDRQNGYTF. CDR3 nucleotides: TGTGCCTGGAAGCCCCGGGACAGGCAAAATGGCTACACCTTC.

This chain links TRBV30 with TRBJ2-4; perhaps TRBD2 as D (5 bases). V lost 0 bases and J 7 bases, leaving 10 bases between the germline ends. Germline CDR1 GTSNPN, CDR2 SVGIG (reference sequence). The CDR3 consists of 13 residues. The CDR3 region is CAWSVGVGNIQYF. DNA for the CDR3: TGTGCCTGGAGTGTCGGGGTCGGCAACATTCAGTACTTC.

About this clone: Other nucleotide sequences in the sample specify the same CDR3. The chain has TRBV4-1 and TRBJ1-5; D is ambiguous. Per the germline V gene, CDR1 is MGHRA and CDR2 is YSYEKL. CDR3 length equals 13 residues. Trimming left V 1 base short and J 6 bases short, with 7 bases between. The CDR3 spells CASSQVGGQPQHF. The DNA for the CDR3 is TGCGCCAGCAGCCAAGTCGGTGGTCAGCCCCAGCATTTT.

The chain joins TRBV6-5 to TRBJ2-2, with TRBD1 as a possible D gene (6 bases). The germline V gene has CDR1 MNHEY and CDR2 SVGAGI. The CDR3 runs 15 residues. Trimming pared 0 bases from V and 1 base from J, leaving 6 bases between. The CDR3 spells CASSYSGQNTGELFF. The CDR3 DNA follows: TGTGCCAGCAGTTACTCGGGACAGAACACCGGGGAGCTGTTTTTT.

The genes are TRBV19 and TRBJ2-2; 12 nucleotides align to TRBD2. Germline CDR1 reads LNHDA; CDR2 reads SQIVND (reference sequence). V shed 10 bases, J shed 8 bases, and the junction held 8 bases outside the gene matches. The length of the CDR3 is 14 residues. The CDR3 bases are TGTGCCACCCGACTAGCGGGAGCTTGGGGGGAGCTGTTTTTT. Translating it yields CATRLAGAWGELFF.

This chain links TRBV23-1 with TRBJ2-5, with 10 positions matching TRBD1. TRBV23-1 is marked as an open reading frame, function uncertain. The CDR3 is 15 amino acids. V dropped 4 bases and J dropped 4; count of bases not matched to a gene: 6. The CDR3 reads CASSPWDRGRETQYF. As DNA, the CDR3 is TGCGCCAGCAGTCCATGGGACAGGGGAAGAGAGACCCAGTACTTC.